Sequencing of this T cell receptor beta chain was carried out in a study of T-cell reconstitution after alpha-beta-depleted transplantation in children. The CDR3 has 13 residues. V was clipped by 3 bases and J by 6 bases; unmatched bases: 4. Preparation of the TCRbeta library used unique molecular identifiers. From the PCR reads, TCRdb called clonotypes with MiXCR, one entry per CDR3 protein. The data contain 300,000 to 350,000 distinct CDR3 sequences, 15% to 20% of them singletons. The chain joins TRBV12-3 or TRBV12-4 to TRBJ2-7; 8 nucleotides match TRBD1. This receptor was identified in a male patient between 2 and 10 years old who had a stem cell transplant for acute lymphoblastic leukemia, so the T cells may come from the graft donor. The sequenced sample was PBMCs, mostly from graft donor cells, obtained 360 days after TCRalphabeta/CD19-depleted stem cell transplant. The CDR3 protein is CASSLVTGGEQYF. The CDR3 DNA is TGTGCCAGCAGTTTGGTCACAGGGGGCGAGCAGTACTTC.